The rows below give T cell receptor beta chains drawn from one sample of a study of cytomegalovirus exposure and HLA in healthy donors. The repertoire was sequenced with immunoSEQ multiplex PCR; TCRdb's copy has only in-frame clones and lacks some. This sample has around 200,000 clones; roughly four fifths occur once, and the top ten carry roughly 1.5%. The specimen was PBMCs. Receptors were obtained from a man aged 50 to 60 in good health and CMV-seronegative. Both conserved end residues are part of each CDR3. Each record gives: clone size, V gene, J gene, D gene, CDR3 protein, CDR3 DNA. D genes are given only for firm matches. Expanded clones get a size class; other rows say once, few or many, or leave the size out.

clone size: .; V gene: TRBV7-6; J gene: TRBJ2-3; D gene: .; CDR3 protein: CASSLALTGGGTDTQYF; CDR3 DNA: TGTGCCAGCAGCTTAGCGCTAACGGGGGGCGGCACAGATACGCAGTATTTT
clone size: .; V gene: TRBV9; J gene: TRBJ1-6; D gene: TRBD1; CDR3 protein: CASSAAGTENSPLHF; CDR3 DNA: TGTGCCAGCAGCGCCGCAGGGACAGAGAATTCACCCCTCCACTTT
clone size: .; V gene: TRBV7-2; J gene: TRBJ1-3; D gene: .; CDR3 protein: CASSLVGRGSGNTIYF; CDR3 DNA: TGTGCCAGCAGCTTAGTCGGACGGGGTTCTGGAAACACCATATATTTT
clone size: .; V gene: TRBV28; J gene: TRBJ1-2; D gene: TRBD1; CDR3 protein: CASSSGWGTDNYGYTF; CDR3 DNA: TGTGCCAGCAGTTCCGGCTGGGGGACAGATAACTATGGCTACACCTTC
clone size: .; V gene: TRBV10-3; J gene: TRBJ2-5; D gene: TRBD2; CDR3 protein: CAISEGGGAKETQYF; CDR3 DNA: TGTGCCATCAGTGAGGGGGGGGGAGCAAAAGAGACCCAGTACTTC
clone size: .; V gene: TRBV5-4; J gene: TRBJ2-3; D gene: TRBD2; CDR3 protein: CASSTPGLAGDTSTDTQYF; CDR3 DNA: TGTGCCAGCAGCACCCCCGGACTAGCGGGAGATACTAGCACAGATACGCAGTATTTT
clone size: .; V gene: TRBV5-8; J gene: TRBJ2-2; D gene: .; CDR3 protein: CASSRHPGQIPNTGELFF; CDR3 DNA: TGTGCCAGCAGCCGCCACCCTGGACAGATCCCGAACACCGGGGAGCTGTTTTTT
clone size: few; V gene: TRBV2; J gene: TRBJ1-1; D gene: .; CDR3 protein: CASSFDREAFF; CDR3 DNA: TGTGCCAGCAGTTTTGACAGGGAAGCTTTCTTT
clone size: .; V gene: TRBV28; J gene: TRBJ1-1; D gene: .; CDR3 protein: CASSLGWGGAFF; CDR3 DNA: TGTGCCAGCAGTTTAGGTTGGGGGGGGGCTTTCTTT
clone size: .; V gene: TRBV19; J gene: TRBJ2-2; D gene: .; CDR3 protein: CATSRDLNTGELFF; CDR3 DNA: TGTGCCACCAGCCGGGACTTGAACACCGGGGAGCTGTTTTTT
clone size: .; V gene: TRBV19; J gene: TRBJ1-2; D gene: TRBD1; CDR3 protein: CASSSGTVSGYTF; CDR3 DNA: TGTGCCAGTAGTTCCGGGACAGTGAGTGGCTACACCTTC
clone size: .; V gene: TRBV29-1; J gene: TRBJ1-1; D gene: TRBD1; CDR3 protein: CSVPPTGTNTEAFF; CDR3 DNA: TGCAGCGTTCCCCCGACAGGGACGAACACTGAAGCTTTCTTT
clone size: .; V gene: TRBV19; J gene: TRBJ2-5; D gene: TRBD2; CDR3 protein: CASRGTGGGETQYF; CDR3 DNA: TGTGCCAGTAGGGGGACGGGGGGAGGGGAGACCCAGTACTTC
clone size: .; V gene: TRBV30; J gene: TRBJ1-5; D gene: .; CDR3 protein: CAWSSQTGANQPQHF; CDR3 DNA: TGTGCCTGGAGTTCCCAAACAGGAGCCAATCAGCCCCAGCATTTT
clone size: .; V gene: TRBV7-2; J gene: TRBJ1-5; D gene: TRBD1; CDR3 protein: CASSLYTGGLGSNQPQHF; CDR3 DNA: TGTGCCAGCAGCTTATACACAGGGGGGCTCGGGAGCAATCAGCCCCAGCATTTT
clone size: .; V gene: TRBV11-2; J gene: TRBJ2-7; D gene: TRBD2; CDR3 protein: CASSRRRGGIEQYF; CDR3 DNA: TGTGCCAGCAGCCGACGTCGGGGAGGGATCGAGCAGTACTTC
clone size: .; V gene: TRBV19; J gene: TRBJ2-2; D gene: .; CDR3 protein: CASRYSGGSIGELFF; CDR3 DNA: TGTGCCAGTAGATACTCAGGGGGGTCAATCGGGGAGCTGTTTTTT
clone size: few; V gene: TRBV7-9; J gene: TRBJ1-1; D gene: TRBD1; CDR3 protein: CASSSQGFEAFF; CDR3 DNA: TGTGCCAGCAGCTCACAGGGGTTTGAAGCTTTCTTT
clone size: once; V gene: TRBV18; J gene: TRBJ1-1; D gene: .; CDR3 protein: CASSPFSESVGGGNTEAFF; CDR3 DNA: TGTGCCAGCTCACCATTTAGCGAGTCTGTGGGTGGCGGGAACACTGAAGCTTTCTTT
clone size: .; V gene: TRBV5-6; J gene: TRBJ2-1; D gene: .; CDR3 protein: CASSLSPRNEQFF; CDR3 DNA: TGTGCCAGCAGCTTATCCCCTAGGAATGAGCAGTTCTTC
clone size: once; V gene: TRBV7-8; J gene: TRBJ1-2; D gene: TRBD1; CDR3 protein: CASSTTGAAEGYTF; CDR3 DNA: TGTGCCAGCAGCACAACAGGGGCAGCAGAAGGCTACACCTTC